These T cell receptor beta chains were read from a single sample in a study of CD8+CD57+ T cells in acquired aplastic anemia. Each CDR3 protein gets one entry after TCRdb re-called the reads with MiXCR. This sample yields about 95,000 distinct CDR3 sequences, of which 65% to 70% are seen a single time; 65% belongs to the top ten. Sequencing was carried out using sorted CD4+, CD8+, or CD8+CD57+ T cells (not recorded which) from PBMCs. These receptors all stem from a human donor with aplastic anemia. Each CDR3 is given with its conserved first and last residue. A D gene is named only where the DNA matches it firmly. Some rows have no size entry. The others give once, few or many, or a class for an expanded clone.

V gene: TRBV5-5; D gene: -; J gene: TRBJ2-1; clone size: -; CDR3 DNA: TGTGCCAGCAGCTTGGAGGGTCATGAGCAGTTCTTC; CDR3 protein: CASSLEGHEQFF
V gene: TRBV24-1; D gene: TRBD1; J gene: TRBJ2-3; clone size: -; CDR3 DNA: TGCGCCACCAGTGAGACCGGGACAGGGCGAAATACGCAGTATTTT; CDR3 protein: CATSETGTGRNTQYF
V gene: TRBV7-7; D gene: -; J gene: TRBJ2-7; clone size: few; CDR3 DNA: TGTGCCAGCAGCTTAGACGTAGCCTCCTACGAGCAGTACTTC; CDR3 protein: CASSLDVASYEQYF
V gene: TRBV24-1; D gene: TRBD2; J gene: TRBJ2-1; clone size: -; CDR3 DNA: TGTGCCACCAGTGGAGTGAGGCGGGAGATGGGCGATGAGCAGTTCTTC; CDR3 protein: CATSGVRREMGDEQFF
V gene: TRBV6-1; D gene: TRBD1; J gene: TRBJ1-5; clone size: many; CDR3 DNA: TGTGCCAGCAGTGGACAGGGGGCGAGTTTGTTTGGCAATCAGCCCCAGCATTTT; CDR3 protein: CASSGQGASLFGNQPQHF
V gene: TRBV7-9; D gene: -; J gene: TRBJ2-7; clone size: -; CDR3 DNA: TGTGCCAGCAGTTACGGGGTGACCTACGAGCAGTACTTC; CDR3 protein: CASSYGVTYEQYF
V gene: TRBV20-1; D gene: -; J gene: TRBJ1-3; clone size: once; CDR3 DNA: TGCAGTGCTAGAGATGGACGGACCTCTGGAAACACCATATATTTT; CDR3 protein: CSARDGRTSGNTIYF
V gene: TRBV5-1; D gene: -; J gene: TRBJ1-4; clone size: -; CDR3 DNA: TGCGCCAGCAGCTCTGCCAGCGCAACTAATGAAAAACTGTTTTTT; CDR3 protein: CASSSASATNEKLFF
V gene: TRBV29-1; D gene: -; J gene: TRBJ2-7; clone size: -; CDR3 DNA: TGCAGCGTTGAGTTGGGAGTGGGGGGGCAGTACTTC; CDR3 protein: CSVELGVGGQYF
V gene: TRBV7-9; D gene: -; J gene: TRBJ2-7; clone size: -; CDR3 DNA: TGTGCCAGCAGCTCTTGGTTGCATTCCTACGAGCAGTACTTC; CDR3 protein: CASSSWLHSYEQYF
V gene: TRBV7-2; D gene: -; J gene: TRBJ1-1; clone size: -; CDR3 DNA: TGTGCCAGCAGCTCGACGCGGGTTGAAGCTTTCTTT; CDR3 protein: CASSSTRVEAFF
V gene: TRBV6-4; D gene: -; J gene: TRBJ1-5; clone size: -; CDR3 DNA: TGTGCCAGCAGTGTTGGACCCAATCAGCCCCAGCATTTT; CDR3 protein: CASSVGPNQPQHF
V gene: TRBV2; D gene: -; J gene: TRBJ2-7; clone size: -; CDR3 DNA: TGTGCCAGCAGTGCGTCCCCAACCTACGAGCAGTACTTC; CDR3 protein: CASSASPTYEQYF
V gene: TRBV29-1; D gene: -; J gene: TRBJ2-1; clone size: -; CDR3 DNA: TGCAGCGTTGTTGGCATAAATGAGCAGTTCTTC; CDR3 protein: CSVVGINEQFF
V gene: TRBV19; D gene: -; J gene: TRBJ2-1; clone size: -; CDR3 DNA: TGTGCCAGTAGTAGCAGGGGCGAAATTAATGAGCAGTTCTTC; CDR3 protein: CASSSRGEINEQFF
V gene: TRBV2; D gene: -; J gene: TRBJ2-1; clone size: -; CDR3 DNA: TGTGCCAGTTGCAAGCGAAGGGACAATGAGCAGTTCTTC; CDR3 protein: CASCKRRDNEQFF
V gene: TRBV29-1; D gene: TRBD2; J gene: TRBJ2-1; clone size: -; CDR3 DNA: TGCAGCACTAGCGGGAGAGGGTACAATGAGCAGTTCTTC; CDR3 protein: CSTSGRGYNEQFF
V gene: TRBV20-1; D gene: -; J gene: TRBJ1-1; clone size: -; CDR3 DNA: TGCAGTGCTAGAGCGGGGTCTACCCACACCGAAGCTTTCTTT; CDR3 protein: CSARAGSTHTEAFF
V gene: TRBV2; D gene: TRBD1; J gene: TRBJ1-6; clone size: -; CDR3 DNA: TGTGCCAGCAGTGATAGGGGGCGTTGGTCACCCCTCCACTTT; CDR3 protein: CASSDRGRWSPLHF
V gene: TRBV29-1; D gene: -; J gene: TRBJ1-1; clone size: -; CDR3 DNA: TGCAGCGTAGTAAACCCGAACACTGAAGCTTTCTTT; CDR3 protein: CSVVNPNTEAFF
V gene: TRBV7-9; D gene: -; J gene: TRBJ2-1; clone size: -; CDR3 DNA: TGTGCCAGCAGCTTGGGGTTTGGAGAGCAGTTCTTC; CDR3 protein: CASSLGFGEQFF
V gene: TRBV11-2; D gene: TRBD2; J gene: TRBJ2-4; clone size: -; CDR3 DNA: TGTGCCAGCAGCTCCCTTCGGGGGGGTGTAGCCAAAAACATTCAGTACTTC; CDR3 protein: CASSSLRGGVAKNIQYF
V gene: TRBV7-9; D gene: -; J gene: TRBJ2-2; clone size: -; CDR3 DNA: TGTGCCAGCAGCTTTACTAGTACCGGGGAGCTGTTTTTT; CDR3 protein: CASSFTSTGELFF
V gene: TRBV24-1; D gene: TRBD1; J gene: TRBJ1-1; clone size: -; CDR3 DNA: TGTGCCACCAGTGGACAGGGGGCAACTGAAGCTTTCTTT; CDR3 protein: CATSGQGATEAFF
V gene: TRBV10-3; D gene: TRBD1; J gene: TRBJ1-2; clone size: -; CDR3 DNA: TGTGCCAGCAGGCCTGGACAGGGCCCCTATGGCTACACCTTC; CDR3 protein: CASRPGQGPYGYTF
V gene: TRBV19; D gene: -; J gene: TRBJ2-5; clone size: -; CDR3 DNA: TGTGCCAGTAGTATAGATTCTGCAGGGGAGGAGACCCAGTACTTC; CDR3 protein: CASSIDSAGEETQYF
V gene: TRBV5-6; D gene: -; J gene: TRBJ2-7; clone size: many; CDR3 DNA: TGTGCCAGCAACTCTAGGACGGCTCCCTACGAGCAGTACTTC; CDR3 protein: CASNSRTAPYEQYF
V gene: TRBV2; D gene: -; J gene: TRBJ2-3; clone size: -; CDR3 DNA: TGTGCCAGCAACCCGGGAAGATTGGCGCAGTATTTT; CDR3 protein: CASNPGRLAQYF
V gene: TRBV4-2; D gene: TRBD2; J gene: TRBJ2-5; clone size: -; CDR3 DNA: TGTGCCAGCAGCCAAAACAGCGGGGGGCCTTACTCGTACCAAGAGACCCAGTACTTC; CDR3 protein: CASSQNSGGPYSYQETQYF
V gene: TRBV4-1; D gene: -; J gene: TRBJ2-7; clone size: -; CDR3 DNA: TGCGCCAGCAGCCAAGTAGACAGCACCTACGAGCAGTACTTC; CDR3 protein: CASSQVDSTYEQYF
V gene: TRBV19; D gene: -; J gene: TRBJ2-7; clone size: -; CDR3 DNA: TGTGCCAGTAGTATGGGAGACGTAAGGTACTTC; CDR3 protein: CASSMGDVRYF
V gene: TRBV19; D gene: TRBD1; J gene: TRBJ2-7; clone size: -; CDR3 DNA: TGTGCCAGTACCCATCGGACAGGGGGCTACGAGCAGTACTTC; CDR3 protein: CASTHRTGGYEQYF
V gene: TRBV15; D gene: -; J gene: TRBJ1-5; clone size: few; CDR3 DNA: TGTGCCACCAGCCGAGACAGGAACAATCAGCCCCAGCATTTT; CDR3 protein: CATSRDRNNQPQHF
V gene: TRBV25-1; D gene: TRBD1; J gene: TRBJ1-2; clone size: once; CDR3 DNA: TGTGCCAGCAGTGACCAAAACAGGGGAAGAGGCTACACCTTC; CDR3 protein: CASSDQNRGRGYTF
V gene: TRBV29-1; D gene: -; J gene: TRBJ2-1; clone size: -; CDR3 DNA: TGCAGCGTTCAGGGATGGTCTCTAGGGGGGCGAAATGAGCAGTTCTTC; CDR3 protein: CSVQGWSLGGRNEQFF
V gene: TRBV20-1; D gene: TRBD2; J gene: TRBJ2-1; clone size: once; CDR3 DNA: TGCAGTGCTCCCGGTAGGGGAACTAGCGGGGCCCCAAATGAGCAGTTCTTC; CDR3 protein: CSAPGRGTSGAPNEQFF
V gene: TRBV24-1; D gene: -; J gene: TRBJ1-2; clone size: few; CDR3 DNA: TGTGCCACCAGCGACATCTATGGCTACACCTTC; CDR3 protein: CATSDIYGYTF
V gene: TRBV2; D gene: -; J gene: TRBJ2-7; clone size: -; CDR3 DNA: TGTGCCACCACCCGGACAGCAGGTTCCTACGAGCAGTACTTC; CDR3 protein: CATTRTAGSYEQYF
V gene: TRBV24-1; D gene: TRBD1; J gene: TRBJ2-3; clone size: -; CDR3 DNA: TGTGCCACCAGTGATTCCGGACAGGGCCGCACAGATACGCAGTATTTT; CDR3 protein: CATSDSGQGRTDTQYF
V gene: TRBV10-3; D gene: -; J gene: TRBJ1-5; clone size: -; CDR3 DNA: TGTGCCACCTCGGTTCTGGATAGCAATCAGCCCCAGCATTTT; CDR3 protein: CATSVLDSNQPQHF
V gene: TRBV2; D gene: -; J gene: TRBJ1-5; clone size: -; CDR3 DNA: TGTGCCAGCAGTGAATGGGCAGATGTTCCCCAGCATTTT; CDR3 protein: CASSEWADVPQHF
V gene: TRBV24-1; D gene: TRBD2; J gene: TRBJ2-1; clone size: few; CDR3 DNA: TGTGCCACCAGTGATTCGGCGGGAGGGCAGAATGAGCAGTTCTTC; CDR3 protein: CATSDSAGGQNEQFF
V gene: TRBV6-1; D gene: -; J gene: TRBJ2-1; clone size: -; CDR3 DNA: TGTGCCAGCAGCCTAAGGACGTTGTCCTACAATGAGCAGTTCTTC; CDR3 protein: CASSLRTLSYNEQFF
V gene: TRBV7-8; D gene: -; J gene: TRBJ1-1; clone size: -; CDR3 DNA: TGTGCCAGCAGCTTAATCACTGAAGCTTTCTTT; CDR3 protein: CASSLITEAFF
V gene: TRBV5-1; D gene: TRBD2; J gene: TRBJ2-3; clone size: -; CDR3 DNA: TGCGCCAGCAGCTCACGCGGGGGGCCAGATACGCAGTATTTT; CDR3 protein: CASSSRGGPDTQYF
V gene: TRBV7-6; D gene: -; J gene: TRBJ2-3; clone size: -; CDR3 DNA: TGTGCCAGCAGCTTTAGGGGCGGGGGCCCAAGAAGGGCCCCAGATACGCAGTATTTT; CDR3 protein: CASSFRGGGPRRAPDTQYF
V gene: TRBV7-9; D gene: -; J gene: TRBJ2-7; clone size: -; CDR3 DNA: TGTGCCAGCAGCGATCCAGGGGCAGCCTACGAGCAGTACTTC; CDR3 protein: CASSDPGAAYEQYF
V gene: TRBV19; D gene: -; J gene: TRBJ1-3; clone size: -; CDR3 DNA: TGTGCCAGTAGTCAACAGGGCGCTGGAAACACCATATATTTT; CDR3 protein: CASSQQGAGNTIYF
V gene: TRBV12-3/TRBV12-4; D gene: TRBD1; J gene: TRBJ2-1; clone size: -; CDR3 DNA: TGTGCCAGCAGGGGGGGGACAGGGAGCTACAATGAGCAGTTCTTC; CDR3 protein: CASRGGTGSYNEQFF
V gene: TRBV9; D gene: TRBD1; J gene: TRBJ2-2; clone size: -; CDR3 DNA: TGTGCCAGCAGTGACGGGACAGGTGGAACCGGGGAGCTGTTTTTT; CDR3 protein: CASSDGTGGTGELFF
V gene: TRBV25-1; D gene: -; J gene: TRBJ2-3; clone size: -; CDR3 DNA: TGTGCCAGCTGGGGCGTCGGCACAGATACGCAGTATTTT; CDR3 protein: CASWGVGTDTQYF
V gene: TRBV7-2; D gene: TRBD2; J gene: TRBJ2-5; clone size: few; CDR3 DNA: TGTGCCAGCAGCCGTAGCGGGACGGAGACCCAGTACTTC; CDR3 protein: CASSRSGTETQYF
V gene: TRBV9; D gene: -; J gene: TRBJ1-4; clone size: -; CDR3 DNA: TGTGCCAGCAGCGCCGGGACGGTTAACGAAAAACTGTTTTTT; CDR3 protein: CASSAGTVNEKLFF
V gene: TRBV29-1; D gene: TRBD2; J gene: TRBJ2-7; clone size: -; CDR3 DNA: TGCAGCGTTAATAGGGCGGGGGTAGACTACGAGCAGTACTTC; CDR3 protein: CSVNRAGVDYEQYF
V gene: TRBV7-2; D gene: -; J gene: TRBJ1-2; clone size: -; CDR3 DNA: TGTGCCAGCAGCTTAGAAATGGCAGACTATGGCTACACCTTC; CDR3 protein: CASSLEMADYGYTF
V gene: TRBV5-1; D gene: TRBD1; J gene: TRBJ2-6; clone size: -; CDR3 DNA: TGCGCCAGCAGCTTGCACAGGGGAAGCTCTGGGGCCAACGTCCTGACTTTC; CDR3 protein: CASSLHRGSSGANVLTF
V gene: TRBV29-1; D gene: -; J gene: TRBJ2-5; clone size: -; CDR3 DNA: TGCAGCGCCCTGACTAGTGGAGAGACCCAGTACTTC; CDR3 protein: CSALTSGETQYF